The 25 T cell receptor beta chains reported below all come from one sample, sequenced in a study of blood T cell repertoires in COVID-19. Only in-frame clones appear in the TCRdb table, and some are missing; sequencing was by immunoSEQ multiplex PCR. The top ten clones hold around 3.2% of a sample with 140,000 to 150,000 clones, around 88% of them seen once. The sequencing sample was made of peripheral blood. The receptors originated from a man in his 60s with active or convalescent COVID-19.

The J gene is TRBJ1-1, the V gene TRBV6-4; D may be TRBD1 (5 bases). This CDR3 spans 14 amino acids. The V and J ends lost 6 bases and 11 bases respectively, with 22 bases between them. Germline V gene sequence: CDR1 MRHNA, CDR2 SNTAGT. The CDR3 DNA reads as TGTGCCAGCAGGGATAGATGGGACTCCCTCTCTGCTTTCTTT. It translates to CASRDRWDSLSAFF.

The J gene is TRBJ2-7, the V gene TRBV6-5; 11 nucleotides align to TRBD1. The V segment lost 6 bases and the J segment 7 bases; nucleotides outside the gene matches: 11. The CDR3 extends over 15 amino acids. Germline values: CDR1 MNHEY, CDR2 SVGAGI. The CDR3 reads CASRFSGQGVREQYF. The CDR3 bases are TGTGCCAGCAGGTTCTCGGGACAGGGGGTGAGGGAGCAGTACTTC.

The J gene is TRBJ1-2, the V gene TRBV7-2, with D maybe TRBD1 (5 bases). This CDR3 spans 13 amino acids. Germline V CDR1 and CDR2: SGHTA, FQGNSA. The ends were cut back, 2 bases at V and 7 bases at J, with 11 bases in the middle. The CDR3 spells CASSLTGGIGYTF. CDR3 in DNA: TGTGCCAGCAGCTTAACGGGGGGAATTGGCTACACCTTC.

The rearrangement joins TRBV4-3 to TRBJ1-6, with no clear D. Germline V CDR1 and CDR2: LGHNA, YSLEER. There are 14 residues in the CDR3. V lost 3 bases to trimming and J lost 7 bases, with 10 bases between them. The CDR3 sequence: CASSQARNNSPLHF. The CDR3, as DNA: TGCGCCAGCAGCCAGGCCCGAAACAATTCACCCCTCCACTTT.

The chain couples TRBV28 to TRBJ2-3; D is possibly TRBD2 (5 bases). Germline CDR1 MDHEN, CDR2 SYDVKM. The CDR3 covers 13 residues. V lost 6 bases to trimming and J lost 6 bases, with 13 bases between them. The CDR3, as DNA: TGTGCCAGCAGCTACCTGAGGGCGGATACGCAGTATTTT. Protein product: CASSYLRADTQYF.

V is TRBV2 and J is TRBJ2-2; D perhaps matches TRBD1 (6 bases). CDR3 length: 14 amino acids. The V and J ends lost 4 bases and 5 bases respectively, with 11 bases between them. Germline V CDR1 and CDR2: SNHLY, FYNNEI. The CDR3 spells CASSVGRGTGELFF. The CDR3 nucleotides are TGTGCCAGCAGTGTAGGAAGGGGGACCGGGGAGCTGTTTTTT.

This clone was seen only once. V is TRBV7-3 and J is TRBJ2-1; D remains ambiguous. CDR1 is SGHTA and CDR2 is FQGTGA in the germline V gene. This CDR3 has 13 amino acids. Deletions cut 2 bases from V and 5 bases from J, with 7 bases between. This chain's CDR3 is CASSLWLDNEQFF. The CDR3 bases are TGTGCCAGCAGCTTATGGCTAGACAATGAGCAGTTCTTC.

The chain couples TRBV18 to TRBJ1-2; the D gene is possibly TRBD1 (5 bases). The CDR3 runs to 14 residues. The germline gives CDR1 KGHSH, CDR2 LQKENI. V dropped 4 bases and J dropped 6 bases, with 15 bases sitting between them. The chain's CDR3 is CASSRGPGVDGYTF. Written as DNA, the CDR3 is TGTGCCAGCTCACGAGGTCCGGGGGTTGATGGCTACACCTTC.

CDR3 residues: CASSISGQGGTNEQFF. CDR3 coding DNA: TGTGCCAGTAGTATCAGTGGACAGGGGGGAACGAATGAGCAGTTCTTC. The J gene is TRBJ2-1, the V gene TRBV19; 10 nucleotides match TRBD1. The junction had 9 bases not matched to a gene; V was cut back by 3 bases and J by 7 bases. Germline CDR1 is LNHDA and CDR2 is SQIVND (reference sequence). The CDR3 consists of 16 residues.

The CDR3 spells CASSNPNQGSPLDTF. In DNA form, the CDR3 reads TGTGCCAGCAGCAACCCCAATCAGGGCAGTCCGTTAGATACCTTC. V and J are TRBV11-2 and TRBJ1-2, with D maybe TRBD1 (5 bases). The V end lost 5 bases, the J end lost 14 bases, and 27 bases lay between the germline ends. The germline V gene has CDR1 SGHAT and CDR2 FQNNGV. The CDR3 extends over 15 amino acids. Supplemented by reference TRBV11-2 and TRBJ1-2, the full variable domain reads EAGVAQSPRYKIIEKRQSVAFWCNPISGHATLYWYQQILGQGPKLLIQFQNNGVVDDSQLPKDRFSAERLKGVDSTLKIQPAKLEDSAVYLCASSNPNQGSPLDTFGSGTRLTVV.

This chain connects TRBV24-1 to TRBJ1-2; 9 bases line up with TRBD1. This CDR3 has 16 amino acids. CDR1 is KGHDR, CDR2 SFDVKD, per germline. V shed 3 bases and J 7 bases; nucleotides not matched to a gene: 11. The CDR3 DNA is TGTGCCACCAGTGATCCTGGACAGGGGCAAGGTCTTGGCTACACCTTC. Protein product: CATSDPGQGQGLGYTF.

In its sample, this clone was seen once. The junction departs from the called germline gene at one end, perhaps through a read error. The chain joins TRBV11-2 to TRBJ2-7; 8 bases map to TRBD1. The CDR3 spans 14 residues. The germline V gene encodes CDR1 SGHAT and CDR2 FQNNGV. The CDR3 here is CASTLVQGAVEQYF. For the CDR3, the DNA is TGTGCCAGCACCTTAGTTCAGGGGGCGGTTGAGCAGTACTTC. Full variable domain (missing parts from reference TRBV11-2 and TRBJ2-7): EAGVAQSPRYKIIEKRQSVAFWCNPISGHATLYWYQQILGQGPKLLIQFQNNGVVDDSQLPKDRFSAERLKGVDSTLKIQPAKLEDSAVYLCASTLVQGAVEQYFGPGTRLTVT.

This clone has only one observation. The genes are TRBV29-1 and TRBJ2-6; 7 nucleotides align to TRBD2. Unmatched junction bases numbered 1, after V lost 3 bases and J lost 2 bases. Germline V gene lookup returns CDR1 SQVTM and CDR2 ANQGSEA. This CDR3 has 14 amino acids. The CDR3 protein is CSVDGGTGANVLTF. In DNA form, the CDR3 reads TGCAGCGTTGACGGGGGGACTGGGGCCAACGTCCTGACTTTC.

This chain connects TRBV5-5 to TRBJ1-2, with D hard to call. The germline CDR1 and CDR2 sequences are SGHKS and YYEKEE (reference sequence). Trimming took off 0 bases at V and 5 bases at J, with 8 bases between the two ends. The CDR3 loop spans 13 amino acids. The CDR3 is CASSLGGGYGYTF. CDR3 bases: TGTGCCAGCAGCTTGGGGGGAGGTTATGGCTACACCTTC.

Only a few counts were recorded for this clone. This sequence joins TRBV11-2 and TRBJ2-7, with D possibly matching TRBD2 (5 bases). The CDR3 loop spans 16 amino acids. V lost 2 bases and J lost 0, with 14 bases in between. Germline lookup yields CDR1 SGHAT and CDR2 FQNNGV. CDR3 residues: CASSLRRRMSSYEQYF. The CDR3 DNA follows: TGTGCCAGCAGCTTAAGGAGGCGGATGAGCTCCTACGAGCAGTACTTC.

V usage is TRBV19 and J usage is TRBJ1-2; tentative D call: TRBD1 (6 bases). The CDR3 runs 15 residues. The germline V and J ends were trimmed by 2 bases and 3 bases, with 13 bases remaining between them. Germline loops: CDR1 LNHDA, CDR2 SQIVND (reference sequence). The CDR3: CASSILGGRDYGYTF. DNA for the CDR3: TGTGCCAGTAGTATACTAGGGGGACGTGACTATGGCTACACCTTC. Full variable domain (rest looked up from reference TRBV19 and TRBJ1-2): DGGITQSPKYLFRKEGQNVTLSCEQNLNHDAMYWYRQDPGQGLRLIYYSQIVNDFQKGDIAEGYSVSREKKESFPLTVTSAQKNPTAFYLCASSILGGRDYGYTFGSGTRLTVV.

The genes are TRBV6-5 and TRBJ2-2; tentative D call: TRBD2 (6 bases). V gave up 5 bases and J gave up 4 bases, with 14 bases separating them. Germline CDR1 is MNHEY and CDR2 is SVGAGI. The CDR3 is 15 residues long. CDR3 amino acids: CASSTGGAGTGELFF. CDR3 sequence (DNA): TGTGCCAGCAGTACTGGCGGGGCAGGCACCGGGGAGCTGTTTTTT.

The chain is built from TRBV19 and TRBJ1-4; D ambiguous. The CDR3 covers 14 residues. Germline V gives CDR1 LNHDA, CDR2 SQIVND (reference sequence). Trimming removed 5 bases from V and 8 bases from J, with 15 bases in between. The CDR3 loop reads CASSPVSPGEKLFF. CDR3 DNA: TGTGCCAGTAGTCCCGTTTCCCCGGGAGAAAAACTGTTTTTT.

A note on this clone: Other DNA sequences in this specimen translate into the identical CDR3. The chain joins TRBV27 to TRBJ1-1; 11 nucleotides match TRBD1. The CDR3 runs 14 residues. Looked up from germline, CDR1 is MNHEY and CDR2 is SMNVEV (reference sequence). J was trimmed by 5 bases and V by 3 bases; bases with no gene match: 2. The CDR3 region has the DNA TGTGCCAGCAGTTTTGGGACAGGGGGGACTGAAGCTTTCTTT. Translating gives CASSFGTGGTEAFF.

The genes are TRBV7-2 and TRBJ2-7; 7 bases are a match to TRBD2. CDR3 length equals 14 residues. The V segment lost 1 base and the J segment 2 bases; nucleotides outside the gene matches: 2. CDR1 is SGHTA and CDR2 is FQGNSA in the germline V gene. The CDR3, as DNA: TGTGCCAGCAGCTTAGATCTAGCGGCCTACGAGCAGTACTTC. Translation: CASSLDLAAYEQYF.

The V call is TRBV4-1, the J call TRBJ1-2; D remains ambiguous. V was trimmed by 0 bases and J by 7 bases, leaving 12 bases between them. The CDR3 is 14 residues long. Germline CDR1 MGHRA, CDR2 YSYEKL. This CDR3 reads CASSQDPSSPGYTF. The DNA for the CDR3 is TGCGCCAGCAGCCAAGATCCATCGAGTCCTGGCTACACCTTC.

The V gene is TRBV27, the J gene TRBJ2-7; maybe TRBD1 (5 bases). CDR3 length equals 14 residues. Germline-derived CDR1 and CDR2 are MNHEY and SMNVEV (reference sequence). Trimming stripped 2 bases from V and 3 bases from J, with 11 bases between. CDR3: CASSLRGRYYEQYF. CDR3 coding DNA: TGTGCCAGCAGTTTAAGGGGCAGATACTACGAGCAGTACTTC.

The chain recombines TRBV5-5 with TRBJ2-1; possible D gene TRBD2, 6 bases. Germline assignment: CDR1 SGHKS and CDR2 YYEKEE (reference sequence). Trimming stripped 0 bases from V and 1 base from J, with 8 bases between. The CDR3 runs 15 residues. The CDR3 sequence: CASSLAAGSYNEQFF. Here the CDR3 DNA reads TGTGCCAGCAGCTTGGCGGCGGGGTCCTACAATGAGCAGTTCTTC.

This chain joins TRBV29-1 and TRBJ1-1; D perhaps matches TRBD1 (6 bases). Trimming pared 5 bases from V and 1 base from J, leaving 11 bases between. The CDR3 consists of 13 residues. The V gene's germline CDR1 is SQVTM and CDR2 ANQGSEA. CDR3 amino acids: CSVRGGRNTEAFF. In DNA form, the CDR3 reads TGCAGCGTTCGAGGGGGTCGGAACACTGAAGCTTTCTTT.

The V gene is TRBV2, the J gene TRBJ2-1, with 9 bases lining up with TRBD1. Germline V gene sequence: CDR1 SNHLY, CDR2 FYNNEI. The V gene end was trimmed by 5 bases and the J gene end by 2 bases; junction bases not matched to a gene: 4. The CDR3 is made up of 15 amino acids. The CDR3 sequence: CASSWDRVAYNEQFF. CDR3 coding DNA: TGTGCCAGCAGTTGGGACAGGGTGGCCTACAATGAGCAGTTCTTC. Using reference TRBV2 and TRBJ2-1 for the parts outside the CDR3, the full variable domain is EPEVTQTPSHQVTQMGQEVILRCVPISNHLYFYWYRQILGQKVEFLVSFYNNEISEKSEIFDDQFSVERPDGSNFTLKIRSTKLEDSAMYFCASSWDRVAYNEQFFGPGTRLTVL.